This T cell receptor beta chain was sequenced during a study of blood T cell repertoires in COVID-19. Study-wide context: Whether acute or convalescent, the COVID-19 samples came from the United States, Italy and Spain. T cells, B-cell-depleted T cells, or PBMCs provided the cDNA or gDNA that served as material.

Per the authors' pipeline: Scientists estimated how many nucleated cells there were by amplifying reference gene primers. Sequencing was performed with immunoSEQ multiplex PCR; in TCRdb, only in-frame clones are kept and a portion is missing. V, J and clone size reflect that table, while D and trimming were determined from the DNA. The sample gives roughly 160,000 clones, about 85% of which show up once; around 24% is in the top ten. There are 13 residues in the CDR3. Germline CDR1 reads SSHAT; CDR2 reads FNYEAQ (reference sequence). Trimming removed 3 bases from V and 6 bases from J; junction bases left unmatched: 4. This clone was counted a single time.

The chain has TRBV7-7 and TRBJ2-5; TRBD2 matches at 7 bases. The TCR comes from a man aged 55 to 69 with acute or convalescent COVID-19. The sample taken for sequencing was peripheral blood. CDR3 residues: CASSLGGGQTQYF. The CDR3 bases are TGTGCCAGCAGCTTGGGGGGGGGTCAGACCCAGTACTTC.